These 27 T cell receptor beta chains originate from one sample sequenced in a study of CD8 T cells in Susac syndrome. Random hexamers were used to reverse transcribe about 0.45 to 1 ug of RNA. TCRdb used MiXCR to reprocess the immunoSEQ multiplex PCR reads, holding one entry per CDR3 protein. The top ten hold roughly 0.3% of the sample, which has about 89,000 distinct CDR3 sequences, over 80% seen once. The sequencing sample was made of CD8+ T cells from PBMCs. The source of these receptors is a human donor in good health.

The chain carries TRBV6-5 and TRBJ2-7; 7 bases align to TRBD1. Germline assignment: CDR1 MNHEY and CDR2 SVGAGI. The CDR3 loop spans 14 amino acids. The trim removed 2 bases at V and 3 bases at J, leaving 4 bases unmatched. The CDR3 region is CASSYRDSLYEQYF. The CDR3 DNA reads as TGTGCCAGCAGTTACCGGGACAGCCTCTACGAGCAGTACTTC.

This chain joins TRBV27 and TRBJ2-2; D gene ambiguous. This CDR3 contains 12 residues. Looked up from germline, CDR1 is MNHEY and CDR2 is SMNVEV (reference sequence). Between the trimmed V and J ends, which lost 1 base and 6 bases, there was a span of 3 bases. CDR3 amino acids: CASSLWSGELFF. The DNA of the CDR3 is TGTGCCAGCAGTTTATGGTCCGGGGAGCTGTTTTTT.

This clonotype was detected once. The rearrangement links TRBV3-1 to TRBJ2-1; the D is unclear. V dropped 0 bases and J dropped 8 bases, with 17 bases sitting between them. The germline CDR1 and CDR2 sequences are LGHDT and YNNKEL (reference sequence). This CDR3 contains 16 residues. CDR3 in DNA: TGTGCCAGCAGCCAAGATACTAACACGTTTGGGGATGAGCAGTTCTTC. Amino acids: CASSQDTNTFGDEQFF.

This clonotype was seen a handful of times. The chain couples TRBV6-2 or TRBV6-3 to TRBJ2-7; 7 bases agree with TRBD1. This CDR3 has 14 residues. CDR1 is MNHEY, CDR2 SVGEGT, per germline. V was clipped by 4 bases and J by 2 bases; unmatched bases: 5. CDR3 coding DNA: TGTGCCAGCAGTTTAACCGGGACAGCCTACGAGCAGTACTTC. Residues: CASSLTGTAYEQYF.

The chain couples TRBV10-3 to TRBJ2-3; 9 nucleotides match TRBD2. The CDR3 runs 13 residues. Germline assignment: CDR1 ENHRY and CDR2 SYGVKD. V dropped 6 bases and J dropped 5; count of bases not matched to a gene: 3. The CDR3 DNA reads TGTGCCATCAGCTCAGCGGGGGGAGATACGCAGTATTTT. Translating it yields CAISSAGGDTQYF.

V is TRBV10-3 and J is TRBJ2-3; 7 positions match TRBD1. Trimming removed 2 bases from V and 3 bases from J; junction bases left unmatched: 5. CDR1 is ENHRY, CDR2 SYGVKD, per germline. This CDR3 spans 15 amino acids. CDR3 region: CAISEPRQGTDTQYF. The CDR3 region has the DNA TGTGCCATCAGTGAGCCTCGACAGGGTACAGATACGCAGTATTTT.

The chain joins TRBV2 to TRBJ1-6; no clear D. V dropped 3 bases and J dropped 5 bases, with 5 bases sitting between them. The CDR3 is made up of 13 amino acids. Looked up from germline, CDR1 is SNHLY and CDR2 is FYNNEI. CDR3 nucleotide sequence: TGTGCCAGCAGTGAGGGAAATAATTCACCCCTCCACTTT. Its translation is CASSEGNNSPLHF.

The J gene is TRBJ2-7, the V gene TRBV10-3, with TRBD1 matching 8 bases. Trimming cost V 6 bases and J 3 bases; bases outside gene matches: 4. The CDR3 has 13 amino acids. Germline V gives CDR1 ENHRY, CDR2 SYGVKD. CDR3 coding DNA: TGTGCCATCAGCTGGGACAGGAGCTACGAGCAGTACTTC. Its protein is CAISWDRSYEQYF.

The genes are TRBV9 and TRBJ1-3; D ambiguous. The germline V and J ends were trimmed by 7 bases and 1 base, with 9 bases remaining between them. The CDR3 contains 13 residues. Germline V gene data show CDR1 as SGDLS and CDR2 as YYNGEE. The CDR3, as DNA: TGTGCCAGCGCTCCCGGATCTGGAAACACCATATATTTT. Its protein product is CASAPGSGNTIYF.

V gene TRBV2 combines with J gene TRBJ2-7; a weak D match, TRBD2 (7 bases). CDR1 and CDR2 (germline): SNHLY, FYNNEI. The CDR3 spans 16 residues. V lost 2 bases to trimming and J lost 2 bases, with 16 bases between them. CDR3 coding DNA: TGTGCCAGCAGTGAATCCGGGGGGCTAGCTGCCTACGAGCAGTACTTC. It specifies CASSESGGLAAYEQYF.

The rearrangement links TRBV6-5 to TRBJ1-5; no reliable D call. Germline CDR1 is MNHEY and CDR2 is SVGAGI. The CDR3 has 13 amino acids. Trimming shortened V by 6 bases and J by 5 bases, and 11 bases separated the two germline ends. The CDR3 nucleotides are TGTGCCAGCAGGAATACCATTTATCAGCCCCAGCATTTT. Translation: CASRNTIYQPQHF.

CDR3 sequence: CASSAPGQGGDTQYF. The CDR3 DNA follows: TGTGCCAGCAGCGCCCCGGGACAGGGGGGCGATACGCAGTATTTT. The chain couples TRBV9 to TRBJ2-3; 11 bases align to TRBD1. The CDR3 totals 15 residues. Germline V gene data show CDR1 as SGDLS and CDR2 as YYNGEE. Trimming removed 3 bases from V and 6 bases from J; junction bases left unmatched: 6. Variable domain in full (rest from reference TRBV9 and TRBJ2-3): DSGVTQTPKHLITATGQRVTLRCSPRSGDLSVYWYQQSLDQGLQFLIQYYNGEERAKGNILERFSAQQFPDLHSELNLSSLELGDSALYFCASSAPGQGGDTQYFGPGTRLTVL.

The count of this clonotype is one. The chain joins TRBV19 to TRBJ1-1, with D maybe TRBD1 (5 bases). The CDR3 spans 14 residues. The germline V gene encodes CDR1 LNHDA and CDR2 SQIVND (reference sequence). Trimming removed 5 bases from V and 0 bases from J, with 10 bases in between. The CDR3 is CASSSGQMNTEAFF. DNA for the CDR3: TGTGCCAGTAGTTCGGGGCAGATGAACACTGAAGCTTTCTTT.

V usage is TRBV9 and J usage is TRBJ1-6, with 7 positions matching TRBD1. This CDR3 has 17 amino acids. V shed 3 bases and J 5 bases; nucleotides not matched to a gene: 11. CDR1 SGDLS and CDR2 YYNGEE come from the germline V gene. In DNA, the CDR3 is TGTGCCAGCAGCGCCATGGGACAGTCATCTAATAATTCACCCCTCCACTTT. This translates into CASSAMGQSSNNSPLHF.

The genes are TRBV19 and TRBJ1-2, with TRBD1 identical over 8 bases. The ends lost 8 bases at V and 0 bases at J; junction bases unmatched: 2. CDR3 length equals 13 residues. The germline CDR1 and CDR2 sequences are LNHDA and SQIVND (reference sequence). In DNA form, the CDR3 reads TGTGCCAGTTGGACAGGGACTAACTATGGCTACACCTTC. Protein product: CASWTGTNYGYTF.

Only one count was recorded for this clonotype. This sequence joins TRBV29-1 and TRBJ1-1; D perhaps matches TRBD1 (5 bases). CDR1 and CDR2 from the germline V gene are SQVTM and ANQGSEA. V was clipped by 3 bases and J by 4 bases, with 12 bases between them. The CDR3 sequence is 13 residues long. The CDR3 sequence is CSVEGGGITEAFF. In DNA, the CDR3 is TGCAGCGTTGAGGGGGGGGGTATCACTGAAGCTTTCTTT.

The chain links TRBV7-3 to TRBJ2-3, with D uncertain. Germline CDR1 and CDR2: SGHTA and FQGTGA. The germline V and J ends were trimmed by 2 bases and 5 bases, with 5 bases remaining between them. The CDR3 has 12 amino acids. DNA of the CDR3: TGTGCCAGCAGCTTATTCGGAGATACGCAGTATTTT. It translates to CASSLFGDTQYF.

This clonotype appeared a single time. The V and J genes are TRBV5-1 and TRBJ1-1, with 9 bases fitting TRBD1. J was trimmed by 1 base and V by 2 bases; bases with no gene match: 12. Germline loops: CDR1 SGHRS, CDR2 YFSETQ. This CDR3 spans 18 amino acids. Written as DNA, the CDR3 is TGCGCCAGCAGCTTTACCGGGACAGGGTGGCGAGGGAACACTGAAGCTTTCTTT. Protein product: CASSFTGTGWRGNTEAFF.

The chain joins TRBV29-1 to TRBJ1-5; D perhaps matches TRBD1 (6 bases). This CDR3 region has 14 residues. Per germline, CDR1 SQVTM and CDR2 ANQGSEA. The V gene lost 3 bases and the J gene lost 1 base, with 10 bases spanning the gap. The CDR3: CSVDGGGSNQPQHF. The CDR3 coding sequence is TGCAGCGTTGATGGAGGGGGAAGCAATCAGCCCCAGCATTTT. Looking up the rest from reference TRBV29-1 and TRBJ1-5 gives the full variable domain: SAVISQKPSRDICQRGTSLTIQCQVDSQVTMMFWYRQQPGQSLTLIATANQGSEATYESGFVIDKFPISRPNLTFSTLTVSNMSPEDSSIYLCSVDGGGSNQPQHFGDGTRLSIL.

V is TRBV12-3 or TRBV12-4 and J is TRBJ1-2; D call uncertain. The CDR3 is made up of 13 amino acids. V lost 1 base to trimming and J lost 1 base, with 4 bases between them. The CDR3 nucleotides are TGTGCCAGCAGTTTAGACAGTAACTATGGCTACACCTTC. Translated, it gives CASSLDSNYGYTF.

This chain links TRBV7-8 with TRBJ2-5, with TRBD2 as a possible D gene (5 bases). With 5 bases removed from V and 1 base from J, the gap between germline ends came to 8 bases. CDR1 and CDR2 (germline): SGHVS, FQNEAQ. This CDR3 comprises 13 residues. Written as DNA, the CDR3 is TGTGCCAGCAGCGGACTCCCCCAAGAGACCCAGTACTTC. Protein: CASSGLPQETQYF.

The J gene is TRBJ1-6, the V gene TRBV27, with D uncertain. V was shortened by 7 bases and J by 7 bases, with 11 bases between the two germline ends. The CDR3 has 13 residues. Germline CDR1 MNHEY, CDR2 SMNVEV (reference sequence). The CDR3 coding sequence is TGTGCCAGCAATATGGGCCGGAATTCACCCCTCCACTTT. This sequence encodes CASNMGRNSPLHF.

V usage is TRBV9 and J usage is TRBJ2-4; D not certain. CDR3 size: 15 residues. The germline CDR1 and CDR2 sequences are SGDLS and YYNGEE. V was trimmed by 4 bases and J by 0 bases, leaving 11 bases between them. The CDR3 DNA is TGTGCCAGCAGCCCGACTGGCTCAGCCAAAAACATTCAGTACTTC. This translates into CASSPTGSAKNIQYF.

This rearrangement joins TRBV29-1 to TRBJ2-7; perhaps TRBD1 as D (6 bases). This CDR3 comprises 15 residues. Trimming removed 0 bases from V and 2 bases from J, with 14 bases in between. The V gene's germline CDR1 is SQVTM and CDR2 ANQGSEA. In DNA, the CDR3 is TGCAGCGTTGAAGATTCTGGACAGAGTACCTACGAGCAGTACTTC. It codes for CSVEDSGQSTYEQYF.

The chain has TRBV19 and TRBJ1-1; D call uncertain. This CDR3 has 12 amino acids. CDR1 is LNHDA and CDR2 is SQIVND in the germline V gene (reference sequence). V lost 1 base and J 7 bases, leaving 7 bases between the germline ends. CDR3 protein: CASSIAGNEAFF. The CDR3 nucleotides are TGTGCCAGTAGTATAGCCGGAAATGAAGCTTTCTTT.

The gene calls are TRBV12-3 or TRBV12-4 and TRBJ2-3; D is perhaps TRBD1 or TRBD2 (5 bases each). The V gene lost 3 bases and the J gene lost 8 bases, with 15 bases spanning the gap. The CDR3 loop spans 14 amino acids. CDR3 amino acids: CASSFGGGDGTQYF. In DNA, the CDR3 is TGTGCCAGCAGTTTCGGTGGGGGAGATGGTACGCAGTATTTT.

The rearrangement links TRBV2 to TRBJ2-1, with no clear D. Germline V gene data show CDR1 as SNHLY and CDR2 as FYNNEI. The CDR3 length is 15 residues. V gave up 6 bases and J gave up 0 bases, with 12 bases separating them. The CDR3 bases are TGTGCCAGCAGGCTAACAGTTTCCTCCTACAATGAGCAGTTCTTC. Translated, it gives CASRLTVSSYNEQFF.